The next 6 T cell receptor beta chains were all read from a single sample in a study of human T cells and chemical hapten exposure. The time point here: patch test 3, about 24 weeks after DPC sensitization. The treatment denotes: therapeutic diphenylcyclopropenone sensitization with weekly scalp DPC. TCRdb reanalysed the RACE reads using MiXCR and keeps one entry per CDR3 protein. Among about 97,000 distinct CDR3 sequences listed, 25% to 30% were seen once. The sequenced sample was whole blood, obtained in connection with sensitization to the hapten diphenylcyclopropenone (DPC). All receptors derive from a man between 35 and 55 years old with alopecia areata. Some clones in this sample may be carry-over from other donors' samples.

J is TRBJ1-1 and V is TRBV5-6, with D hard to call. The germline CDR1 and CDR2 sequences are SGHDT and YYEEEE. V lost 2 bases and J lost 11, with 13 bases in between. This CDR3 has 12 amino acids. As DNA, the CDR3 is TGTGCCAGCAGCTTTATGGGCGCGGCGGCTTTCTTT. This encodes CASSFMGAAAFF.

This clonotype appeared a few times. This chain connects TRBV7-2 to TRBJ2-7, with D possibly TRBD1 on 5 matching bases. The CDR3 sequence is 16 residues long. Germline V gene data show CDR1 as SGHTA and CDR2 as FQGNSA. V was pared by 1 base and J by 0 bases, with 13 bases between. Here the CDR3 DNA reads TGTGCCAGCAGCTTAGGTTTCGGCAGGGCCTCCTACGAGCAGTACTTC. As protein: CASSLGFGRASYEQYF.

In this sample, this clonotype turned up a few times. The rearrangement joins TRBV20-1 to TRBJ2-2; TRBD2 matches 10 bases. J was trimmed by 4 bases and V by 2 bases; bases with no gene match: 7. This CDR3 has 16 amino acids. In germline, CDR1 is DFQATT, CDR2 SNEGSKA (reference sequence). For the CDR3, the DNA is TGCAGTGCTAGAAGGGCTAGCGGGAGCTTCACCGGGGAGCTGTTTTTT. Protein sequence: CSARRASGSFTGELFF.

The chain links TRBV6-2 or TRBV6-3 to TRBJ2-3; 11 nucleotides agree with TRBD2. The CDR3 runs to 18 residues. J gave up 0 bases and V 6 bases, and 11 bases lay outside the gene matches. CDR1 and CDR2 (germline): MNHEY, SVGEGT. The CDR3, as DNA: TGTGCCAGCAGATCGACCAGACTAGCGGGACCAAGCACAGATACGCAGTATTTT. As protein: CASRSTRLAGPSTDTQYF.

The chain employs TRBV6-1 and TRBJ2-7; 7 positions agree with TRBD1. The CDR3 consists of 14 residues. V shed 6 bases, J shed 2 bases, and the junction held 7 bases outside the gene matches. CDR1 MNHNS and CDR2 SASEGT come from the germline V gene. The DNA of the CDR3 is TGTGCCAGCAGGAGGGGGCAGGAGACCTACGAGCAGTACTTC. Protein sequence: CASRRGQETYEQYF.

The V and J genes are TRBV7-7 and TRBJ2-3; the D call may be TRBD1 or TRBD2 (6 bases each). The CDR3 has 16 residues. The V gene's germline CDR1 is SSHAT and CDR2 FNYEAQ (reference sequence). The V end lost 1 base, the J end lost 1 base, and 12 bases lay between the germline ends. CDR3 nucleotides: TGTGCCAGCAGCTTAGGGAGGGGGATAGGCACAGATACGCAGTATTTT. The encoded protein is CASSLGRGIGTDTQYF.